These T cell receptor beta chains were read from a single sample in a study of radiotherapy plus CTLA-4 blockade in lung cancer. Here immunoSEQ multiplex PCR was the method, and the copy in TCRdb shows in-frame clones only, minus some. The sample includes tens of thousands of clones, around 80% of them seen just once. Sequences were derived from peripheral blood, sampled from a patient treated with radiotherapy plus ipilimumab. These receptors all stem from a human donor with non-small cell lung cancer that progressed on radiotherapy plus ipilimumab. Both conserved end residues are part of each CDR3.

TRBJ2-2	TRBV7-2	CASSLPGGNTGELFF
TRBJ1-5	TRBV6-5	CASTPGQFNQPQHF
TRBJ2-3	TRBV2	CATRGAGTDTQYF
TRBJ2-2	TRBV7-9	CASSSWTINTGELFF
TRBJ2-1	TRBV11-2	CASSLGRGLAEINEQFF
TRBJ1-6	TRBV28	CASSFGSRSTNSPLHF
TRBJ1-1	TRBV7-9	CASSSLQGGHTEAFF
TRBJ1-5	TRBV27	CASSLGQGLVNQPQHF
TRBJ1-1	TRBV28	CASTYRDEDSNTEAFF
TRBJ2-5	TRBV6-1	CASSRSGGETQYF
TRBJ1-5	TRBV19	CASSMDRGNQPQHF
TRBJ2-3	TRBV2	CASSLMDRGLDTQYF
TRBJ2-2	TRBV21-1	CASSKATGVTGELFF
TRBJ2-7	TRBV2	CASSVDRLSSYEQYF
TRBJ1-1	TRBV21-1	CASSVRTGSANTEAFF
TRBJ2-7	TRBV5-6	CASSFRGLGTYEQYF
TRBJ1-5	TRBV7-9	CASSLGVGDSNQPQHF
TRBJ2-3	TRBV19	CASSMNPTSTDTQYF
TRBJ2-7	TRBV5-4	CASSWDRGNYEQYF
TRBJ2-5	TRBV27	CASRPSGGRYDQETQYF
TRBJ1-2	TRBV7-9	CASSSDRANYGYTF
TRBJ1-1	TRBV2	CASSETDTEAFF
TRBJ2-7	TRBV20-1	CSANGGSEQYF
TRBJ1-1	TRBV10-3	CAITPGRSNTEAFF
TRBJ1-4	TRBV19	CASSIGGVGKLFF
TRBJ2-1	TRBV13	CASSLAGGAYNEQFF
TRBJ2-3	TRBV5-1	CASSLSQAGDTQYF
TRBJ1-5	TRBV28	CASSHGQGNYQPQHF
TRBJ1-1	TRBV10-3	CAISEPGQLTEAFF
TRBJ1-2	TRBV7-9	CASSLVGGGPGGGYTF
TRBJ1-3	TRBV11-2	CASSLGGMAPSGNTIYF
TRBJ2-7	TRBV18	CASSRDRDSEQYF
TRBJ2-3	TRBV5-1	CASSFGQGDDTQYF
TRBJ2-1	TRBV19	CASSILGGMVNEQFF
TRBJ2-2	TRBV9	CASSATGQLTGELFF
TRBJ2-2	TRBV4-2	CASSQDQGSSGESGELFF